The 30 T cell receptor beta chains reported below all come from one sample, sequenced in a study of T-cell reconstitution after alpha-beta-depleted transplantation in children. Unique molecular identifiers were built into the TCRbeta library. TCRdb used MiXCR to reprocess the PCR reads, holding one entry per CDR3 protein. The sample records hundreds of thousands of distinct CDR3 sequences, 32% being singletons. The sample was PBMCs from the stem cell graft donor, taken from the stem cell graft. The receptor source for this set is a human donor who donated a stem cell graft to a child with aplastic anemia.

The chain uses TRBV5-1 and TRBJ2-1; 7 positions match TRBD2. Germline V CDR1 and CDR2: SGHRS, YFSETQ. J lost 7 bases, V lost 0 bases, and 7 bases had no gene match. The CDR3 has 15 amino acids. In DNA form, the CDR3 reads TGCGCCAGCAGCTTGGCTGCAGGGAGGGGTAATGAGCAGTTCTTC. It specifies CASSLAAGRGNEQFF.

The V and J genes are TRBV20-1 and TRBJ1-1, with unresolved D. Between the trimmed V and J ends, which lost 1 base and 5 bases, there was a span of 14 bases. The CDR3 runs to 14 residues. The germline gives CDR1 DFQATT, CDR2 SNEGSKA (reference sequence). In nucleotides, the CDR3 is TGCAGTGCTAGAGGGGCGCCCGGAGGGACTGAAGCTTTCTTT. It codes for CSARGAPGGTEAFF.

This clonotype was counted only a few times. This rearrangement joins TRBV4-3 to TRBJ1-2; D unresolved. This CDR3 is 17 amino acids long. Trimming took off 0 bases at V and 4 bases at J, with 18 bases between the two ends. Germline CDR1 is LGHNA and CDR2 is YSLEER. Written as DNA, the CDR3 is TGCGCCAGCAGCCAAGATCTGGCTTACACCGGGCTCTATGGCTACACCTTC. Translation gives CASSQDLAYTGLYGYTF.

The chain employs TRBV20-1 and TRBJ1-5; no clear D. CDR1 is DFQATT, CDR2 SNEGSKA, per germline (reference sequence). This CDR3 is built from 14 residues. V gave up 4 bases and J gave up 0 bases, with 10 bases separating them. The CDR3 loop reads CSAISSNSNQPQHF. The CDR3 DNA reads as TGCAGTGCTATTTCCAGTAATAGCAATCAGCCCCAGCATTTT.

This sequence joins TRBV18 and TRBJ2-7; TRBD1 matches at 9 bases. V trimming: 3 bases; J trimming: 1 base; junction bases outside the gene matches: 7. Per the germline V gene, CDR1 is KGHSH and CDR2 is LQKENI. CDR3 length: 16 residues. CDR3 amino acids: CASSPPAGQGSYEQYF. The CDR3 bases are TGTGCCAGCTCACCCCCAGCCGGACAGGGGTCCTACGAGCAGTACTTC. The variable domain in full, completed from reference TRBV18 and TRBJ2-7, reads NAGVMQNPRHLVRRRGQEARLRCSPMKGHSHVYWYRQLPEEGLKFMVYLQKENIIDESGMPKERFSAEFPKEGPSILRIQQVVRGDSAAYFCASSPPAGQGSYEQYFGPGTRLTVT.

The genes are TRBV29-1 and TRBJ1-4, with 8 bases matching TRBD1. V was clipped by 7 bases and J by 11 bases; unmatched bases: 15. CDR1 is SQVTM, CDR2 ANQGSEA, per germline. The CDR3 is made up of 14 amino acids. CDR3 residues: CSAGGDPENAKLFF. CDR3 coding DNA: TGCAGCGCAGGGGGCGACCCAGAGAATGCTAAACTGTTTTTT.

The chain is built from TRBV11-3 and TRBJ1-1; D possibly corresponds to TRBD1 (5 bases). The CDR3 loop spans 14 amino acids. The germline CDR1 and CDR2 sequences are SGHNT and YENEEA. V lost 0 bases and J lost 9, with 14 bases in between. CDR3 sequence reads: CASSLDRGWGKAFF. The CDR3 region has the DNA TGTGCCAGCAGCTTAGATCGAGGGTGGGGGAAAGCTTTCTTT.

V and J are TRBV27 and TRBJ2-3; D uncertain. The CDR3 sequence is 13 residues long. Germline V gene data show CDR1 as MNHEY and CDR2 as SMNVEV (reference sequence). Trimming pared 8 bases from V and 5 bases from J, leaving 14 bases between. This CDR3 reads CASGVEVKDTQYF. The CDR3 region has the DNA TGTGCCAGCGGGGTCGAAGTTAAAGATACGCAGTATTTT.

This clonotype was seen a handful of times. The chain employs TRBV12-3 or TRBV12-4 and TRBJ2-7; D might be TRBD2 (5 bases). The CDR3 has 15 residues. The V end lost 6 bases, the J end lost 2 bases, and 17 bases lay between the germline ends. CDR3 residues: CASRQQDLPTYEQYF. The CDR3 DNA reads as TGTGCCAGCAGACAGCAGGACTTACCTACCTACGAGCAGTACTTC.

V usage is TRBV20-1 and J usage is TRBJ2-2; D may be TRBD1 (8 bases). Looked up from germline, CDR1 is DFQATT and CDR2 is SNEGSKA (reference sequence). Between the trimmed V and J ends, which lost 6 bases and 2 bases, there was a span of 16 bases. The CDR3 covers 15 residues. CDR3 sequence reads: CSAGRQGANTGELFF. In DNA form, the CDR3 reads TGCAGTGCCGGGAGGCAGGGGGCAAACACCGGGGAGCTGTTTTTT.

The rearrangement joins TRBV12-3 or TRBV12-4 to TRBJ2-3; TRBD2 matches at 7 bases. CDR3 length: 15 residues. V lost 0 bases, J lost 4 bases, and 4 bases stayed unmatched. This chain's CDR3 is CASSLAREWADTQYF. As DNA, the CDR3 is TGTGCCAGCAGTTTAGCGCGGGAGTGGGCAGATACGCAGTATTTT.

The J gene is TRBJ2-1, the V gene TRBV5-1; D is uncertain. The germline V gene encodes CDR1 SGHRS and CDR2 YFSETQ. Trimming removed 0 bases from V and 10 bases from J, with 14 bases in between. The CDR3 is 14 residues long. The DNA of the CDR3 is TGCGCCAGCAGCTTGGGTTTCGGTAGACGCGAGCAGTTCTTC. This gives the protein CASSLGFGRREQFF.

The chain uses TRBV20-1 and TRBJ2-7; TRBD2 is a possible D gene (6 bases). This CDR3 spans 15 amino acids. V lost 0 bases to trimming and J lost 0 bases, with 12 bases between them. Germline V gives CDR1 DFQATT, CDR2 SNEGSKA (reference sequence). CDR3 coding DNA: TGCAGTGCTAGAGAGACTAGTCACCGCTCCTACGAGCAGTACTTC. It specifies CSARETSHRSYEQYF.

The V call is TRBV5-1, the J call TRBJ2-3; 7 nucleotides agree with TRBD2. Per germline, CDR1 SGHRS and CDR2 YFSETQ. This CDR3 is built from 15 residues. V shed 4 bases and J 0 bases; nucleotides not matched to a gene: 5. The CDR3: CASSIAGSSTDTQYF. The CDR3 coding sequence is TGCGCCAGCAGCATAGCGGGTTCTAGCACAGATACGCAGTATTTT.

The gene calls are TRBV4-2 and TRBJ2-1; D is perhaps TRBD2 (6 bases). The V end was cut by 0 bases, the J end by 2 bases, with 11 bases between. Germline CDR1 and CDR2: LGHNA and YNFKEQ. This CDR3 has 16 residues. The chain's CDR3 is CASSQEQTSPYNEQFF. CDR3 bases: TGTGCCAGCAGCCAAGAACAAACTAGCCCCTACAATGAGCAGTTCTTC.

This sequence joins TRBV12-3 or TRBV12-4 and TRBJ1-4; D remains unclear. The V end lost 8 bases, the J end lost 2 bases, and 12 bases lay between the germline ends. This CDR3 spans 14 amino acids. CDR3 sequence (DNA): TGTGCCAGCCAAGACTTTGGGACTAATGAAAAACTGTTTTTT. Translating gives CASQDFGTNEKLFF.

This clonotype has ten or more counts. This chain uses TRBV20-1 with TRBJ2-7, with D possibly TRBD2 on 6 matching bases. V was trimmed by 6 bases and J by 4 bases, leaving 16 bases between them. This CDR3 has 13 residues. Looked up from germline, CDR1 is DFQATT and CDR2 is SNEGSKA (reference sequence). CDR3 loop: CSAPRRDLYEQYF. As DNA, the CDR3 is TGCAGTGCCCCCCGGCGGGACTTATACGAGCAGTACTTC.

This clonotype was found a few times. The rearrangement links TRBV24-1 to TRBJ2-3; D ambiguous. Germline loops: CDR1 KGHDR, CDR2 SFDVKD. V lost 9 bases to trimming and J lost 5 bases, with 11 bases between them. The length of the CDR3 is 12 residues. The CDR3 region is CATRGPGDTQYF. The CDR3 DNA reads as TGTGCCACCCGAGGACCCGGAGATACGCAGTATTTT.

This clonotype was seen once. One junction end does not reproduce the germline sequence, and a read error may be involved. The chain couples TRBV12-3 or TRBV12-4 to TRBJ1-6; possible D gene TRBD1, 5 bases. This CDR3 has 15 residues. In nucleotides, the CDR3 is TGTGCCAGCAGTTTCGAGTTTGGGGGAAATTCACCCCACCACTTT. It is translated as CASSFEFGGNSPHHF.

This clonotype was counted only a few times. The CDR3 DNA is TGTGCCAGCAGTTCAGTTACAGGGACTATGAACACTGAAGCTTTCTTT. As protein: CASSSVTGTMNTEAFF. V is TRBV27 and J is TRBJ1-1, with D tentatively TRBD1 (6 bases). Trimming removed 4 bases from V and 0 bases from J, with 15 bases in between. There are 16 residues in the CDR3. Per the germline V gene, CDR1 is MNHEY and CDR2 is SMNVEV (reference sequence).

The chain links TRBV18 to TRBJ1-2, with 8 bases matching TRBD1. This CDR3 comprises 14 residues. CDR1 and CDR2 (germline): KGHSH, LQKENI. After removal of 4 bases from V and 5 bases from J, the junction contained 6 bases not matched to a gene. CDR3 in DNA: TGTGCCAGCTCACTTCAGGGGGCGCCGTATGGCTACACCTTC. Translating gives CASSLQGAPYGYTF.

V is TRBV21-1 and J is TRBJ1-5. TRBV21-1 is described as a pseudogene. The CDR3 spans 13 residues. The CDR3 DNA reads TGTGCCAGCAGCAAACGGGGTAATCAGCCCCAGCATTTT. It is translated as CASSKRGNQPQHF.

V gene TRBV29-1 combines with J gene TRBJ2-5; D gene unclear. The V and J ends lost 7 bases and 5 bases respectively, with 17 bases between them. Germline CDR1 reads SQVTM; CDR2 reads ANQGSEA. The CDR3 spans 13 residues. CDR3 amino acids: CSALGHVWETQYF. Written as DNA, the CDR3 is TGCAGCGCCCTAGGTCACGTCTGGGAGACCCAGTACTTC.

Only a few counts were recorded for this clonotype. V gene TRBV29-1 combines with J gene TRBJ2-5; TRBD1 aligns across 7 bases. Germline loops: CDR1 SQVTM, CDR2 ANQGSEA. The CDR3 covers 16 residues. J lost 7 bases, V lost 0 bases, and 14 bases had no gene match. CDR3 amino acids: CSVEDRGTAARGTQYF. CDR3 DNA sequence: TGCAGCGTTGAAGATCGTGGGACAGCCGCTCGCGGGACCCAGTACTTC. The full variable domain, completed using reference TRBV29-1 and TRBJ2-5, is SAVISQKPSRDICQRGTSLTIQCQVDSQVTMMFWYRQQPGQSLTLIATANQGSEATYESGFVIDKFPISRPNLTFSTLTVSNMSPEDSSIYLCSVEDRGTAARGTQYFGPGTRLLVL.

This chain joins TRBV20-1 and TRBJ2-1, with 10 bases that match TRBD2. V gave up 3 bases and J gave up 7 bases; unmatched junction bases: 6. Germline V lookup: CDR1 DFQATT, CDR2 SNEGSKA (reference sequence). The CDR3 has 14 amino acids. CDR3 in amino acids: CSASPSGSVNEQFF. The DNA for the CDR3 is TGCAGTGCTAGTCCTAGCGGGAGCGTGAATGAGCAGTTCTTC.

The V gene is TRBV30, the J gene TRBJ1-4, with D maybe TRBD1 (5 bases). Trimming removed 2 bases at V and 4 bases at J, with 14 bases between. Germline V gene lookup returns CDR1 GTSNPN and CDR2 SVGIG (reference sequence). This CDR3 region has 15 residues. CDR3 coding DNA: TGTGCCTGGAGTTCGTTATCGGGGGGTAATGAAAAACTGTTTTTT. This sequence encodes CAWSSLSGGNEKLFF. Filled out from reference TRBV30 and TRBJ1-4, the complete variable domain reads SQTIHQWPATLVQPVGSPLSLECTVEGTSNPNLYWYRQAAGRGLQLLFYSVGIGQISSEVPQNLSASRPQDRQFILSSKKLLLSDSGFYLCAWSSLSGGNEKLFFGSGTQLSVL.

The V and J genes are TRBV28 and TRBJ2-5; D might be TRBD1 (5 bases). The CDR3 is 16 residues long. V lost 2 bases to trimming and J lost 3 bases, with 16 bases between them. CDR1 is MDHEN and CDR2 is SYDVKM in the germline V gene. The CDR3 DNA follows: TGTGCCAGCAGTTTACGGGCCCCTAGGGGCAAAGAGACCCAGTACTTC. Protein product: CASSLRAPRGKETQYF.

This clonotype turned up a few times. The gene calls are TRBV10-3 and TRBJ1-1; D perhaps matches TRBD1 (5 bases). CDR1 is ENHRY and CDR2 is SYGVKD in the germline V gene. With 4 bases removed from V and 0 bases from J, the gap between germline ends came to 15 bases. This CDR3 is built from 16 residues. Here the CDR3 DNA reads TGTGCCATCAGTGGGGGCGAGACGGACATGAACACTGAAGCTTTCTTT. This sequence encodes CAISGGETDMNTEAFF.

The CDR3 here is CASSPQHSTGETQYF. Written as DNA, the CDR3 is TGCGCCAGCAGCCCACAACACTCGACCGGGGAGACCCAGTACTTC. The rearrangement joins TRBV5-1 to TRBJ2-5; D is unclear. V was pared by 4 bases and J by 5 bases, with 18 bases between. Germline CDR1 reads SGHRS; CDR2 reads YFSETQ. CDR3 length equals 15 residues. Filled out from reference TRBV5-1 and TRBJ2-5, the complete variable domain reads KAGVTQTPRYLIKTRGQQVTLSCSPISGHRSVSWYQQTPGQGLQFLFEYFSETQRNKGNFPGRFSGRQFSNSRSEMNVSTLELGDSALYLCASSPQHSTGETQYFGPGTRLLVL.

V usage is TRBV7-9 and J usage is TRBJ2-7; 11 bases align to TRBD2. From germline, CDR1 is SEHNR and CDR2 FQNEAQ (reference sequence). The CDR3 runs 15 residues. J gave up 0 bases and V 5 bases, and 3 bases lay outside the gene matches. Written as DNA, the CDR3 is TGTGCCAGCAGCGGGACTAGCGGTAGCTCCTACGAGCAGTACTTC. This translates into CASSGTSGSSYEQYF.